This paragraph reports one TCR beta chain. Its target is unknown. ViraFEST expansion of antigen-specific CD4+ T cells with viral peptide pools preceded sequencing. With approximately 10 days of culture completed, CD4+ T cells were isolated. Two-dose vaccination with either BNT162b2 or mRNA-1273 was given to the participants. For each well, about 2 million PBMC were cultured with 8 to 10 IU/ml IL-2 and 8 to 10 ug/ml peptides. This specimen belongs to a study of vaccination effects on CD4 cells after COVID-19. General study results and limits: In the late period after vaccination, infection- and vaccine-induced clones contracted markedly.

Sequencing used immunoSEQ multiplex PCR; TCRdb keeps in-frame clones, though not all of them. The data contain some 40,000 clones, roughly 79% of them singletons. The specimen comprised CD4+ T cells from PBMCs cultured with HCoV-NL63 spike peptides, sampled after COVID-19 vaccination. This receptor was obtained from a human donor who received a COVID-19 vaccine. Some clones in this sample may be carry-over from other donors' samples.

Here the CDR3 reads CASSLLTGKAFF. The DNA for the CDR3 is TGTGCCAGCAGCTTACTGACAGGGAAAGCTTTCTTT. The chain employs TRBV5-6 and TRBJ1-1, with 7 bases fitting TRBD1. In germline, CDR1 is SGHDT, CDR2 YYEEEE. The length of the CDR3 is 12 residues. With 2 bases clipped from V and 9 bases from J, the junction kept 4 bases outside the gene matches.